The 3 T cell receptor beta chains in this list originate from one sample, sequenced in a study of blood T cell repertoires in COVID-19. Profiling relied on immunoSEQ multiplex PCR, and the TCRdb table lists in-frame clones only, not all of them. The sample includes around 150,000 clones, around 92% of them seen just once. The specimen sequenced was peripheral blood. The receptors shown here come from a man aged 30-40 years with COVID-19, enrolled during active disease.

The chain links TRBV30 to TRBJ1-5, with D uncertain. The CDR3 covers 13 residues. V lost 0 bases and J lost 0, with 3 bases in between. Per germline, CDR1 GTSNPN and CDR2 SVGIG (reference sequence). The DNA of the CDR3 is TGTGCCTGGAGTGTCCGTAGCAATCAGCCCCAGCATTTT. Residues: CAWSVRSNQPQHF.

The chain joins TRBV18 to TRBJ1-3, with D perhaps matching TRBD1 (5 bases). Trimming took off 3 bases at V and 7 bases at J, with 13 bases between the two ends. CDR3 length: 14 amino acids. Germline lookup yields CDR1 KGHSH and CDR2 LQKENI. CDR3 coding DNA: TGTGCCAGCTCACCCGGGTCGCAGGGTAACACCATATATTTT. Its translation: CASSPGSQGNTIYF. The full variable domain, its missing parts supplied by reference TRBV18 and TRBJ1-3, is NAGVMQNPRHLVRRRGQEARLRCSPMKGHSHVYWYRQLPEEGLKFMVYLQKENIIDESGMPKERFSAEFPKEGPSILRIQQVVRGDSAAYFCASSPGSQGNTIYFGEGSWLTVV.

This chain uses TRBV30 with TRBJ2-3; 7 bases agree with TRBD2. The CDR3 is made up of 15 amino acids. Unmatched junction bases numbered 11, after V lost 4 bases and J lost 4 bases. The germline CDR1 and CDR2 sequences are GTSNPN and SVGIG (reference sequence). The CDR3 DNA reads TGTGCCTGGATGGGTCGCGGGAGTTTCCCAGATACGCAGTATTTT. Amino acids: CAWMGRGSFPDTQYF.